One sample yielded the 13 T cell receptor beta chains listed below, sequenced in a study of T cells after posttransplantation cyclophosphamide. Method: immunoSEQ multiplex PCR; TCRdb's copy keeps in-frame clones and lacks some. The sample includes around 6,100 clones, 95% to 98% seen only once; the top ten take over 0.7%. Sample: memory CD4+ T cells sorted from PBMCs. Receptors were obtained from a man aged 35-49 years in good health, CMV-negative, and a related stem cell transplant donor.

The rearrangement links TRBV28 to TRBJ2-1; 11 bases map to TRBD2. The CDR3 length is 15 residues. CDR1 is MDHEN, CDR2 SYDVKM, per germline. Trimming removed 5 bases from V and 4 bases from J; junction bases left unmatched: 4. CDR3 nucleotides: TGTGCCAGCAGTCGTAGCGGGAGGGGGTACAATGAGCAGTTCTTC. Amino acid sequence: CASSRSGRGYNEQFF.

The V and J genes are TRBV13 and TRBJ2-6, with D possibly matching TRBD1 (6 bases). Deletions cut 2 bases from V and 4 bases from J, with 9 bases between. CDR1 and CDR2 from the germline V gene are PRHDT and FYEKMQ (reference sequence). This CDR3 spans 15 amino acids. CDR3 amino acids: CASSLTGTGANVLTF. In nucleotides, the CDR3 is TGTGCCAGCAGCTTAACAGGGACAGGGGCCAACGTCCTGACTTTC.

The chain employs TRBV6-5 and TRBJ2-5; the D gene is possibly TRBD1 (5 bases). The germline CDR1 and CDR2 sequences are MNHEY and SVGAGI. This CDR3 comprises 14 residues. V lost 4 bases and J 3 bases, leaving 12 bases between the germline ends. The CDR3 region is CASSLGVFEETQYF. The CDR3 bases are TGTGCCAGCAGTTTAGGGGTTTTTGAAGAGACCCAGTACTTC.

V gene TRBV30 combines with J gene TRBJ1-1; D is perhaps TRBD1 (5 bases). Trimming cost V 3 bases and J 3 bases, with 11 bases left between them. In germline, CDR1 is GTSNPN, CDR2 SVGIG (reference sequence). CDR3 length: 13 residues. The CDR3 DNA reads as TGTGCCTGGAGCGCTCAAGGGGACACTGAAGCTTTCTTT. Protein sequence: CAWSAQGDTEAFF.

The chain has TRBV5-1 and TRBJ1-3, with D perhaps TRBD1 (5 bases). Germline assignment: CDR1 SGHRS and CDR2 YFSETQ. Trimming took off 4 bases at V and 4 bases at J, with 12 bases between the two ends. CDR3 length: 14 residues. CDR3 nucleotide sequence: TGCGCCAGCAGCCAGCGGGGGGTCGGAAACACCATATATTTT. It specifies CASSQRGVGNTIYF.

The V gene is TRBV2, the J gene TRBJ2-7; tentatively, D is TRBD2 (6 bases). Germline-derived CDR1 and CDR2 are SNHLY and FYNNEI. The CDR3 runs to 12 residues. V was pared by 11 bases and J by 2 bases, with 13 bases between. The CDR3 DNA reads TGTGCCTCTCAGCGGGTGGCCTACGAGCAGTACTTC. It yields the protein CASQRVAYEQYF.

This clone was seen once. The rearrangement links TRBV30 to TRBJ1-6; the D gene is possibly TRBD1 (5 bases). CDR3 size: 15 residues. Germline V gene data show CDR1 as GTSNPN and CDR2 as SVGIG (reference sequence). Trimming cost V 1 base and J 10 bases, with 17 bases left between them. The CDR3 region has the DNA TGTGCCTGGAGTGGGGCCCAGGGCTCGGGCTCACCCCTCCACTTT. Its protein is CAWSGAQGSGSPLHF.

The CDR3 sequence is CASSQGHNQPQHF. The DNA of the CDR3 is TGCGCCAGCAGCCAAGGACACAATCAGCCCCAGCATTTT. The chain combines TRBV4-3 with TRBJ1-5; D gene unclear. The V gene lost 1 base and the J gene lost 3 bases, with 4 bases spanning the gap. The CDR3 contains 13 residues. Germline-derived CDR1 and CDR2 are LGHNA and YSLEER.

Only one count was recorded for this clone. The chain couples TRBV5-5 to TRBJ1-4; maybe TRBD1 (5 bases). The CDR3 has 12 residues. Germline loops: CDR1 SGHKS, CDR2 YYEKEE (reference sequence). Trimming removed 4 bases from V and 8 bases from J, with 9 bases in between. CDR3 in DNA: TGTGCCAGCAGCATTCCAGGGGAAAAACTGTTTTTT. Protein sequence: CASSIPGEKLFF.

CDR3 region: CASSHVQGGLAGGRPYEQYF. The CDR3 DNA follows: TGCGCCAGCAGCCATGTGCAGGGTGGACTAGCGGGAGGGCGTCCCTACGAGCAGTACTTC. The chain links TRBV4-1 to TRBJ2-7; 15 positions agree with TRBD2. The CDR3 spans 20 residues. In germline, CDR1 is MGHRA, CDR2 YSYEKL. V lost 3 bases to trimming and J lost 2 bases; unmatched junction nucleotides: 14.

V usage is TRBV27 and J usage is TRBJ1-2; 10 nucleotides agree with TRBD1. With V trimmed by 3 bases and J by 5 bases, 6 bases remained unmatched. The CDR3 has 15 residues. CDR1 is MNHEY, CDR2 SMNVEV, per germline (reference sequence). The CDR3 is CASSLLRDRGYGYTF. In DNA form, the CDR3 reads TGTGCCAGCAGTTTGCTGCGGGACAGGGGTTATGGCTACACCTTC.

The rearrangement uses TRBV28 and TRBJ1-4; a weak D match, TRBD1 (6 bases). The CDR3 covers 14 residues. Trimming removed 5 bases at V and 7 bases at J, with 14 bases between. Germline V gives CDR1 MDHEN, CDR2 SYDVKM. CDR3 sequence: CASSTPDRGEKLFF. The CDR3, as DNA: TGTGCCAGCAGTACACCGGACAGAGGTGAAAAACTGTTTTTT.

The rearrangement joins TRBV2 to TRBJ1-2; D unresolved. The CDR3 runs 14 residues. Germline V lookup: CDR1 SNHLY, CDR2 FYNNEI. Trimming cost V 5 bases and J 5 bases, with 15 bases left between them. CDR3 nucleotide sequence: TGTGCCAGCAGTTCTCTGAGCGGGTCATATGGCTACACCTTC. Encoded protein: CASSSLSGSYGYTF.